This T cell receptor (beta chain) is from a study of early T cells in non-severe SARS-CoV-2 infection. Trimming took 0 bases from V and 7 from J, leaving 13 bases between them. There are 13 residues in the CDR3. Germline-derived CDR1 and CDR2 are DFQATT and SNEGSKA (reference sequence). Separate cDNA molecules each had unique molecular identifiers attached to them. TCRdb re-analysed the 5' RACE reads in MiXCR, keeping a single row per CDR3 protein. The profile shows roughly 90,000 distinct CDR3 sequences, over 12% of them singletons. This clonotype was observed many times. Antigen: not known. Findings and caveats of the study: Matching against VDJdb likely underestimated virus-specific expansions, favoring anti-spike CD8.

V usage is TRBV20-1 and J usage is TRBJ2-7; D tentatively reads TRBD1 or TRBD2 (5 bases each). The source of this sequence is an adult who was a healthcare worker with PCR-confirmed SARS-CoV-2 infection or an uninfected control (not recorded which). The sample consisted of whole blood. The CDR3: CSARDRDPWEQYF. CDR3 DNA sequence: TGCAGTGCTAGAGATCGGGACCCCTGGGAGCAGTACTTC.